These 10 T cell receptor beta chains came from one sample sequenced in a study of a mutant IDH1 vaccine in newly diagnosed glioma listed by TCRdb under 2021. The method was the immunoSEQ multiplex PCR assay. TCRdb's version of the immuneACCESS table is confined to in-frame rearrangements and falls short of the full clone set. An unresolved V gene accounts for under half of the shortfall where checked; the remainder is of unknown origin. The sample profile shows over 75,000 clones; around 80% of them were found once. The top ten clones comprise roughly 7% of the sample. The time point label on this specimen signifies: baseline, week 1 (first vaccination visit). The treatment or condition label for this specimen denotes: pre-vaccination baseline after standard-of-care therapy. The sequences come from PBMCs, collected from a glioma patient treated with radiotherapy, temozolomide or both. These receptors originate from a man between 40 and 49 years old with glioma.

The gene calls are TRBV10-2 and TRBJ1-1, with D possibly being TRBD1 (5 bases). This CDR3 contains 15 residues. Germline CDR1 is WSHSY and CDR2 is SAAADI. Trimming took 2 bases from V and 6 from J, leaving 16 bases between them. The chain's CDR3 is CASSERTFRTPEAFF. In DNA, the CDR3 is TGCGCCAGCAGTGAGAGGACATTTAGAACACCTGAAGCTTTCTTT.

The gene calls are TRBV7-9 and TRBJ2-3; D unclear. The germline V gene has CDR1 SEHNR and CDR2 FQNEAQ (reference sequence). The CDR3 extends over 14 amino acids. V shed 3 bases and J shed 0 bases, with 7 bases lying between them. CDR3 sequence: CASSFAASTDTQYF. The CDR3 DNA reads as TGTGCCAGCAGCTTCGCGGCCAGCACAGATACGCAGTATTTT.

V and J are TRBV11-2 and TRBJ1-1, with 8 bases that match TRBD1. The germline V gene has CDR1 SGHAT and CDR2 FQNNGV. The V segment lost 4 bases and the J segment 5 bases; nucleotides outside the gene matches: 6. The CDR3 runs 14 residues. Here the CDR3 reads CASSSRTGITEAFF. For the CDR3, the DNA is TGTGCCAGCAGCTCCCGGACAGGGATAACTGAAGCTTTCTTT.

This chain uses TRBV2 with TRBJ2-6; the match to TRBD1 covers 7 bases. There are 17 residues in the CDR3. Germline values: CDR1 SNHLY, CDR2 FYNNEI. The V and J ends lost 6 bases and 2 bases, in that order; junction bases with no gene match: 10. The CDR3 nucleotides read TGTGCCAGCAGGGGGACAGTGGGGCAGGCTGGGGCCAACGTCCTGACTTTC. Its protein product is CASRGTVGQAGANVLTF.

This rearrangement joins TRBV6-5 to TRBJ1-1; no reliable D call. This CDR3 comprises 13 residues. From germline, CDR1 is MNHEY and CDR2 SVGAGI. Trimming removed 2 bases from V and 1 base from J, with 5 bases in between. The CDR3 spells CASSYLANTEAFF. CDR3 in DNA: TGTGCCAGCAGTTACCTGGCGAACACTGAAGCTTTCTTT.

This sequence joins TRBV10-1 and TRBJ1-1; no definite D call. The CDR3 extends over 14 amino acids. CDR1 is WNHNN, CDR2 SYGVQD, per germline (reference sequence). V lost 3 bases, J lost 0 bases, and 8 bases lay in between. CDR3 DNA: TGCGCCAGCAGTGAAAAGGATCTGAACACTGAAGCTTTCTTT. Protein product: CASSEKDLNTEAFF.

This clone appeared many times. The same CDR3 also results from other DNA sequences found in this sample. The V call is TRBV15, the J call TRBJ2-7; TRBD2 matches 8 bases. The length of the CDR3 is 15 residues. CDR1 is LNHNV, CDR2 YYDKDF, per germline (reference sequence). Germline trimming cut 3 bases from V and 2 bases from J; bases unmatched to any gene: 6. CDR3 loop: CATSSGLAGAYEQYF. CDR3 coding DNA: TGTGCCACCAGCAGTGGCCTAGCGGGCGCCTACGAGCAGTACTTC.

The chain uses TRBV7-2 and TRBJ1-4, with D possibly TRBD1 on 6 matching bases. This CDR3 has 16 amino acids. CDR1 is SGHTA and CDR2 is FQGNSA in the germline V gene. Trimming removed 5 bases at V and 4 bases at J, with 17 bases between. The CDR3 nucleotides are TGTGCCAGCAGCCCGCGGGGGGGCGCCGTTAATGAAAAACTGTTTTTT. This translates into CASSPRGGAVNEKLFF.

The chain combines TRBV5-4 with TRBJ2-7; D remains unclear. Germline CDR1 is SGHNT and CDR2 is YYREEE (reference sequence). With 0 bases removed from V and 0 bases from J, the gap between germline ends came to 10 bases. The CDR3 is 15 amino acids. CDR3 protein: CASSLEDANSYEQYF. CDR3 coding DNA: TGTGCCAGCAGCTTGGAGGACGCTAACTCCTACGAGCAGTACTTC.

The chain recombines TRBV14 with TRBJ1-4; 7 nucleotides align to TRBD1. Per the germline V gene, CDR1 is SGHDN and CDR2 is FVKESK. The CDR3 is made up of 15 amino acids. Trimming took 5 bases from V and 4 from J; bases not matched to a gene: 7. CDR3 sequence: CASSFRGTVNEKLFF. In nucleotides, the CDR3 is TGTGCCAGCAGCTTCAGAGGGACAGTTAATGAAAAACTGTTTTTT.